These 10 T cell receptor beta chains share one sample of origin, sequenced in a study of T-cell reconstitution after alpha-beta-depleted transplantation in children. Preparation of the TCRbeta library involved a method that used unique molecular identifiers. TCRdb re-called the PCR reads through MiXCR, storing one row per CDR3 protein. Of around 960,000 distinct CDR3 sequences detected, roughly 29% appear once; the ten largest clones hold under 30%. The sequenced sample was PBMCs, mostly from graft donor cells, obtained 360 days after TCRalphabeta/CD19-depleted stem cell transplant. Receptors originate from a boy under two years old who had a stem cell transplant for SCID, so the T cells may come from the graft donor.

The chain couples TRBV2 to TRBJ2-3; 10 bases agree with TRBD2. V was clipped by 6 bases and J by 6 bases; unmatched bases: 3. CDR3 length: 13 amino acids. Germline assignment: CDR1 SNHLY and CDR2 FYNNEI. DNA for the CDR3: TGTGCCAGCAGGACTAGCGGGCGCGATACGCAGTATTTT. It codes for CASRTSGRDTQYF.

The rearrangement joins TRBV27 to TRBJ2-1; no firm D call. CDR3 size: 15 residues. Between the trimmed V and J ends, which lost 3 bases and 4 bases, there was a span of 13 bases. CDR1 and CDR2 (germline): MNHEY, SMNVEV (reference sequence). The CDR3 DNA reads TGTGCCAGCAGTTTGTCAGACGTTTCTTACAATGAGCAGTTCTTC. Translated, it gives CASSLSDVSYNEQFF.

This chain joins TRBV20-1 and TRBJ2-5; 7 bases fit TRBD1. Germline V gene sequence: CDR1 DFQATT, CDR2 SNEGSKA (reference sequence). This CDR3 is 12 amino acids long. The J segment lost 2 bases and the V segment lost 6 bases, leaving 3 bases of the junction unmatched. The CDR3, as DNA: TGCAGTGCCCTGGACAGGCAAGAGACCCAGTACTTC. It yields the protein CSALDRQETQYF.

J is TRBJ1-5 and V is TRBV20-1, with D perhaps TRBD1 (6 bases). The germline gives CDR1 DFQATT, CDR2 SNEGSKA (reference sequence). This CDR3 has 17 amino acids. The V and J ends lost 0 bases and 4 bases respectively, with 19 bases between them. In DNA, the CDR3 is TGCAGTGCTAGAGATCGTGACAGGTCAGCCCGAAATCAGCCCCAGCATTTT. Residues: CSARDRDRSARNQPQHF.

This clonotype was observed many times. The chain carries TRBV20-1 and TRBJ2-6, with TRBD1 matching 7 bases. V lost 8 bases to trimming and J lost 2 bases; unmatched junction nucleotides: 9. The CDR3 contains 15 residues. Germline CDR1 DFQATT, CDR2 SNEGSKA (reference sequence). DNA of the CDR3: TGCAGTCCGGACAGGTCGGGCCCTGGGGCCAACGTCCTGACTTTC. Its translation is CSPDRSGPGANVLTF.

This clonotype has only a few counts. V usage is TRBV21-1 and J usage is TRBJ2-5. TRBV21-1 is tagged as a pseudogene. The CDR3 sequence is 13 residues long. CDR3 coding DNA: TGTGCCAGCAGCACCGCCGACCAAGAGACCCAGTACTTC. Amino acid sequence: CASSTADQETQYF.

This chain joins TRBV18 and TRBJ2-1; perhaps TRBD2 as D (6 bases). The CDR3 covers 15 residues. Deletions cut 4 bases from V and 10 bases from J, with 20 bases between. Looked up from germline, CDR1 is KGHSH and CDR2 is LQKENI. Here the CDR3 reads CASSLALYGGTEQFF. CDR3 coding DNA: TGTGCCAGCTCACTCGCTCTATATGGGGGGACGGAGCAGTTCTTC.

The sample holds a few counts of this clonotype. The V gene is TRBV6-5, the J gene TRBJ2-4; D may be TRBD1 (6 bases). CDR3 length equals 16 residues. V dropped 0 bases and J dropped 6 bases, with 15 bases sitting between them. The germline V gene has CDR1 MNHEY and CDR2 SVGAGI. Written as DNA, the CDR3 is TGTGCCAGCAGTTACTCTCGGCAGACAGGCCGAAACATTCAGTACTTC. This translates into CASSYSRQTGRNIQYF.

This chain links TRBV5-1 with TRBJ2-2; D may be TRBD1 or TRBD2 (5 bases each). V was pared by 0 bases and J by 1 base, with 16 bases between. This CDR3 region has 18 residues. From germline, CDR1 is SGHRS and CDR2 YFSETQ. In nucleotides, the CDR3 is TGCGCCAGCAGCTTGGGGTTTCGGGGCCACATGAACACCGGGGAGCTGTTTTTT. Translated, it gives CASSLGFRGHMNTGELFF. Combining the CDR3 with reference TRBV5-1 and TRBJ2-2 gives the whole variable domain KAGVTQTPRYLIKTRGQQVTLSCSPISGHRSVSWYQQTPGQGLQFLFEYFSETQRNKGNFPGRFSGRQFSNSRSEMNVSTLELGDSALYLCASSLGFRGHMNTGELFFGEGSRLTVL.

This clonotype was seen a few times. The CDR3: CSVAGEVRNTEAFF. CDR3 nucleotides: TGCAGCGTCGCCGGGGAGGTGAGGAACACTGAAGCTTTCTTT. The chain joins TRBV29-1 to TRBJ1-1; D is ambiguous. The CDR3 is made up of 14 amino acids. In germline, CDR1 is SQVTM, CDR2 ANQGSEA. Trimming took off 6 bases at V and 1 base at J, with 15 bases between the two ends.